This entry describes one T cell receptor (beta chain). The length of the CDR3 is 14 residues. Trimming shortened V by 6 bases and J by 3 bases, and 15 bases separated the two germline ends. Germline V gene data show CDR1 as MDHEN and CDR2 as SYDVKM. Researchers ran the assay at a deep level. TCRdb's copy holds only in-frame clones and misses some; the assay was immunoSEQ multiplex PCR. The sample records approximately 2.5 million clones, roughly 93% being singletons. This specimen belongs to a study of shared clonotypes between healthy human individuals. J is TRBJ2-7 and V is TRBV28; perhaps TRBD2 as D (5 bases). The sequence derives from a man aged 18-30 years in good health. Some clones in this sample may be carry-over from other donors' samples. Sequenced sample: naive CD4+ T cells from PBMCs. Subset noted: CD45RA+ positively selected. DNA for the CDR3: TGTGCCAGCAGACTGAGGCCAGACTACTACGAGCAGTACTTC. This translates into CASRLRPDYYEQYF. The complete variable domain, with remaining parts taken from reference TRBV28 and TRBJ2-7, reads DVKVTQSSRYLVKRTGEKVFLECVQDMDHENMFWYRQDPGLGLRLIYFSYDVKMKEKGDIPEGYSVSREKKERFSLILESASTNQTSMYLCASRLRPDYYEQYFGPGTRLTVT.